This T cell receptor (beta chain) emerged from a study of CD8+CD57+ T cells in acquired aplastic anemia. In the study overall: Yields of DNA that came from sorted CD4+ and CD8+ cells averaged roughly 3.3 ug.

This clonotype was seen repeatedly, ten times or more. Profiles of TCR beta VDJ and CDR3 were generated from a genomic DNA template. MiXCR, applied by TCRdb to the reads, yields one record per CDR3 protein. Of 200,000 to 250,000 distinct CDR3 sequences listed, 50% to 70% are singletons. Patients chosen for sequencing had CD8+CD57+ cells that had expanded, as shown by flow cytometry. Blood was sampled before the patients had received any therapy. This receptor was identified in a human donor with aplastic anemia. Sequencing used sorted CD4+, CD8+, or CD8+CD57+ T cells (not recorded which) from PBMCs.

In DNA, the CDR3 is TGTGCCAGCAGCTTAGAACGGGGGACTGAAGCTTTCTTT. Protein product: CASSLERGTEAFF. This chain links TRBV7-9 with TRBJ1-1; possibly TRBD1 for D (5 bases). In germline, CDR1 is SEHNR, CDR2 FQNEAQ (reference sequence). The V gene lost 1 base and the J gene lost 5 bases, with 8 bases spanning the gap. This CDR3 has 13 residues. The complete variable domain, with remaining parts taken from reference TRBV7-9 and TRBJ1-1, reads DTGVSQNPRHKITKRGQNVTFRCDPISEHNRLYWYRQTLGQGPEFLTYFQNEAQLEKSRLLSDRFSAERPKGSFSTLEIQRTEQGDSAMYLCASSLERGTEAFFGQGTRLTVV.